The next 12 T cell receptor beta chains were all read from a single sample in a study of PD-1 blockade in classical Hodgkin lymphoma. Time point in this sample: cycle 4 day 1 (C4D1), after about 6 weeks of nivolumab. Every one of the patients relapsed after autologous stem cell transplantation (brentuximab vedotin exposure was variable). It was by magnetic negative selection that CD8+ T cells were isolated from thawed PBMCs. Assay used: immunoSEQ multiplex PCR; TCRdb lists only in-frame clones, some missing. Of roughly 11,000 clones listed, 80% to 90% were seen once; the top ten hold about 35%. Sample: CD8+ T cells from blood, taken before the fourth cycle of nivolumab. The receptors were gathered from a human donor with classical Hodgkin lymphoma. The donor label of this sample is uncertain.

The chain couples TRBV7-8 to TRBJ2-1; TRBD2 aligns across 7 bases. V dropped 3 bases and J dropped 5; count of bases not matched to a gene: 13. Germline CDR1 reads SGHVS; CDR2 reads FQNEAQ. CDR3 length: 17 residues. The CDR3 nucleotides are TGTGCCAGCAGCTTCTCCGTTAGCGGGTCCGCCAACAATGAGCAGTTCTTC. Translation gives CASSFSVSGSANNEQFF.

The genes are TRBV11-1 and TRBJ2-7, with TRBD2 matching 10 bases. Unmatched junction bases numbered 10, after V lost 5 bases and J lost 3 bases. Germline V CDR1 and CDR2: SGHAT, FQDESV (reference sequence). The CDR3 is made up of 16 amino acids. CDR3 protein: CASSPRTSGAGYEQYF. The CDR3 DNA follows: TGTGCCAGCAGCCCCAGGACTAGCGGAGCCGGCTACGAGCAGTACTTC.

V usage is TRBV30 and J usage is TRBJ2-1, with D maybe TRBD1 (5 bases). V was pared by 2 bases and J by 8 bases, with 7 bases between. Germline assignment: CDR1 GTSNPN and CDR2 SVGIG (reference sequence). The CDR3 contains 11 residues. The CDR3 DNA is TGTGCCTGGAGTCTAGGGGATGAGCAGTTCTTC. Its protein product is CAWSLGDEQFF.

The V and J genes are TRBV6-4 and TRBJ1-1; D remains ambiguous. The CDR3 totals 13 residues. Trimming shortened V by 2 bases and J by 0 bases, and 4 bases separated the two germline ends. Germline loops: CDR1 MRHNA, CDR2 SNTAGT. The chain's CDR3 is CASSDSMNTEAFF. For the CDR3, the DNA is TGTGCCAGCAGTGACAGCATGAACACTGAAGCTTTCTTT.

The gene calls are TRBV7-9 and TRBJ1-2; D is unclear. V gave up 1 base and J gave up 1 base, with 4 bases separating them. This CDR3 has 13 residues. Germline lookup yields CDR1 SEHNR and CDR2 FQNEAQ (reference sequence). DNA for the CDR3: TGTGCCAGCAGCTTAGAAAATAACTATGGCTACACCTTC. It codes for CASSLENNYGYTF.

V and J are TRBV18 and TRBJ1-2; D may be TRBD1 (6 bases). V was cut by 5 bases and J by 2 bases, with 9 bases left in between. CDR3 length equals 13 residues. Germline lookup yields CDR1 KGHSH and CDR2 LQKENI. The CDR3 is CASSEDSNYGYTF. The CDR3 DNA is TGTGCCAGCTCAGAGGACAGCAACTATGGCTACACCTTC.

CDR3: CASSLGELVVISDTQYF. DNA for the CDR3: TGCGCCAGCAGCTTGGGCGAGCTAGTTGTCATCTCAGATACGCAGTATTTT. The genes are TRBV5-1 and TRBJ2-3; the D is unclear. Germline values: CDR1 SGHRS, CDR2 YFSETQ. CDR3 size: 17 residues. The ends were cut back, 0 bases at V and 4 bases at J, with 18 bases in the middle.

The gene calls are TRBV27 and TRBJ2-1, with D unresolved. Germline V gene data show CDR1 as MNHEY and CDR2 as SMNVEV (reference sequence). V lost 3 bases to trimming and J lost 5 bases, with 14 bases between them. This CDR3 region has 15 residues. Written as DNA, the CDR3 is TGTGCCAGCAGTTTCCTGCTACCGAGCGACAATGAGCAGTTCTTC. As protein: CASSFLLPSDNEQFF.

With respect to this clone: The sample holds other DNA sequences that translate to the same CDR3. The chain has TRBV4-1 and TRBJ2-2; no clear D gene. Trimming stripped 2 bases from V and 2 bases from J, with 3 bases between. Germline V gives CDR1 MGHRA, CDR2 YSYEKL. The CDR3 extends over 13 amino acids. Here the CDR3 reads CASSQTNTGELFF. DNA of the CDR3: TGCGCCAGCAGCCAAACCAACACCGGGGAGCTGTTTTTT.

There are a few counts of this clone. The chain links TRBV4-1 to TRBJ2-2, with unresolved D. V shed 2 bases and J shed 2 bases, with 3 bases lying between them. The CDR3 runs to 13 residues. Looked up from germline, CDR1 is MGHRA and CDR2 is YSYEKL. CDR3 loop: CASSQSNTGELFF. In DNA, the CDR3 is TGCGCCAGCAGCCAAAGTAACACCGGGGAGCTGTTTTTT.

The V gene is TRBV10-2, the J gene TRBJ2-6; a possible D gene is TRBD1 (6 bases). This CDR3 spans 14 amino acids. The germline V gene has CDR1 WSHSY and CDR2 SAAADI. V lost 10 bases, J lost 8 bases, and 18 bases lay in between. Here the CDR3 DNA reads TGCGCCACCGAGGGACATGGATTTACCAACGTCCTGACTTTC. Protein: CATEGHGFTNVLTF.

The chain recombines TRBV19 with TRBJ2-3; unclear D gene. The germline V gene has CDR1 LNHDA and CDR2 SQIVND (reference sequence). Trimming left V 0 bases short and J 2 bases short, with 9 bases between. This CDR3 region has 15 residues. The CDR3 DNA is TGTGCCAGTAGTATAGAAGCTGCAGTCACAGATACGCAGTATTTT. Protein sequence: CASSIEAAVTDTQYF. Looking up the rest from reference TRBV19 and TRBJ2-3 gives the full variable domain: DGGITQSPKYLFRKEGQNVTLSCEQNLNHDAMYWYRQDPGQGLRLIYYSQIVNDFQKGDIAEGYSVSREKKESFPLTVTSAQKNPTAFYLCASSIEAAVTDTQYFGPGTRLTVL.